This T cell receptor (beta chain) was captured by sequencing in a study of shared clonotypes between healthy human individuals. This CDR3 region has 15 residues. J lost 1 base, V lost 2 bases, and 1 base had no gene match. The germline V gene has CDR1 SGHAT and CDR2 FQNNGV. Assay: immunoSEQ multiplex PCR; the TCRdb copy retains only in-frame clones and omits some. In the table there are approximately 470,000 clones, approximately 84% of which are singletons. V usage is TRBV11-2 and J usage is TRBJ2-2; 7 bases align to TRBD2. The source material was PBMCs. The source of this sequence is a woman between 40 and 50 years old in good health. Some clones in this sample may be carry-over from other donors' samples. The CDR3 region is CASSLRGVNTGELFF. CDR3 bases: TGTGCCAGCAGCTTACGGGGGGTGAACACCGGGGAGCTGTTTTTT.